The clone carrying this T cell receptor beta chain has only a few counts. Antigen unknown. The source of the sample is a study of metastatic and nonmetastatic thyroid tumors. On the study more broadly: Peripheral blood and tumor or nodule samples from malignant and benign thyroid patients were compared. Study results and caveats: Patients with malignant thyroid tumors reportedly had significantly higher TCR beta diversity than those with benign nodules, in blood and tumor.

Each patient went into thyroid surgery without having received any treatment. Using MiXCR, TCRdb re-called clones from the PCR reads. The table records about 7,300 clones, 19% of them present only once. The CDR3 contains 13 residues. The V and J ends lost 4 bases and 4 bases respectively, with 11 bases between them. Per germline, CDR1 MGHRA and CDR2 YSYEKL. V is TRBV4-1 and J is TRBJ2-7, with D perhaps TRBD1 (6 bases). The clonotype comes from a female donor with papillary thyroid cancer or a benign thyroid nodule (not recorded which). Some clones in this sample may be carry-over from other donors' samples. The sample taken for sequencing was adjacent normal tissue. CDR3 residues: CASSLGGEYEQYF. CDR3 DNA: TGCGCCAGCAGCCTTGGGGGCGAGTACGAGCAGTACTTC.